This is a list of T cell receptor beta chains from one sample in a study of human T cells and chemical hapten exposure. MiXCR was run by TCRdb on the RACE reads, yielding one entry per CDR3 protein. The data contain about 190,000 distinct CDR3 sequences, around 23% of them singletons. The source material was whole blood, sampled in connection with sensitization to the hapten diphenylcyclopropenone (DPC). These TCRs come from a middle-aged woman with alopecia areata. Some clones in this sample may be carry-over from other donors' samples. Each CDR3 is given with its conserved first and last residue. The D gene is left open where the match is weak. The listing skips clone size in some rows; elsewhere it reads once, few, many or a size class.

d_call	v_call	j_call	cdr3_length	clone_size	cdr3_aa	cdr3_nt
NA	TRBV7-2	TRBJ2-1	14	NA	CASSVKGGRGEQFF	TGTGCCAGCAGCGTCAAGGGGGGGCGTGGTGAGCAGTTCTTC
TRBD2	TRBV28	TRBJ2-3	14	NA	CASSGEGLPDTQYF	TGTGCCAGCAGCGGGGAGGGCCTGCCAGATACGCAGTATTTT
TRBD2	TRBV9	TRBJ2-3	17	few	CASSGRRASGSADTQYF	TGTGCCAGCAGCGGACGCCGAGCTAGCGGGAGCGCAGATACGCAGTATTTT
TRBD2	TRBV7-9	TRBJ2-1	17	few	CASSLAPLAGAYNEQFF	TGTGCCAGCAGCTTAGCCCCACTAGCGGGAGCCTACAATGAGCAGTTCTTC
NA	TRBV20-1	TRBJ2-1	14	NA	CSARDPKGYNEQFF	TGCAGTGCTAGAGATCCCAAGGGGTACAATGAGCAGTTCTTC
NA	TRBV20-1	TRBJ1-5	13	few	CSATGGVRQPQHF	TGCAGTGCTACCGGGGGAGTGCGGCAGCCCCAGCATTTT
TRBD1	TRBV7-2	TRBJ2-7	15	NA	CASSSDSGQGTLQYF	TGTGCCAGCAGCTCAGACTCCGGACAGGGGACCCTGCAGTACTTC
NA	TRBV11-2	TRBJ1-6	14	few	CASSPRVFNSPLHF	TGTGCCAGCAGCCCACGGGTCTTTAATTCACCCCTCCACTTT
NA	TRBV18	TRBJ2-5	11	many	CASSYQETQYF	TGTGCCAGCTCATATCAAGAGACCCAGTACTTC
NA	TRBV28	TRBJ1-3	16	NA	CASSSPQVLSGNTIYF	TGTGCCAGCAGTTCGCCCCAAGTCCTCTCTGGAAACACCATATATTTT
NA	TRBV7-3	TRBJ2-1	13	many	CASSKTGPNEQFF	TGTGCCAGCAGCAAGACAGGTCCTAATGAGCAGTTCTTC
NA	TRBV25-1	TRBJ2-5	15	NA	CASRPLAPREETQYF	TGTGCCAGCAGACCGCTGGCGCCCAGGGAGGAGACCCAGTACTTC
NA	TRBV7-9	TRBJ1-1	15	NA	CASSSRGGPNTEAFF	TGTGCCAGCAGCTCCAGGGGAGGCCCTAACACTGAAGCTTTCTTT
TRBD1	TRBV20-1	TRBJ2-7	15	few	CSASHTPGQGYEQYF	TGCAGTGCTTCCCATACTCCGGGACAGGGGTACGAGCAGTACTTC
NA	TRBV3-1	TRBJ2-3	11	NA	CASSHRDTQYF	TGTGCCAGCAGCCACCGAGATACGCAGTATTTT
NA	TRBV10-3	TRBJ2-1	15	NA	CAIGGEQGHGDEQFF	TGTGCCATCGGGGGAGAACAGGGCCATGGAGATGAGCAGTTCTTC
NA	TRBV7-2	TRBJ2-7	14	few	CASSPLDQPYEQYF	TGTGCCAGCAGCCCTTTAGACCAACCCTACGAGCAGTACTTC
NA	TRBV28	TRBJ2-2	11	many	CASSFTGELFF	TGTGCCAGCAGTTTCACCGGGGAGCTGTTTTTT
TRBD1	TRBV27	TRBJ1-6	15	NA	CASSPGQGRFAPLHF	TGTGCCAGCAGTCCTGGACAGGGCCGTTTCGCACCCCTCCACTTT
NA	TRBV3-1	TRBJ1-1	14	NA	CASKKGDGDTEAFF	TGTGCCAGTAAAAAGGGGGATGGGGACACTGAAGCTTTCTTT
TRBD1	TRBV20-1	TRBJ2-7	15	few	CSARLRQGVTYEQYF	TGCAGTGCTAGGCTAAGGCAGGGGGTTACCTACGAGCAGTACTTC
TRBD1	TRBV7-2	TRBJ1-4	14	NA	CASSFGQGIDKLFF	TGTGCCAGCAGCTTCGGACAGGGGATAGATAAACTGTTTTTT